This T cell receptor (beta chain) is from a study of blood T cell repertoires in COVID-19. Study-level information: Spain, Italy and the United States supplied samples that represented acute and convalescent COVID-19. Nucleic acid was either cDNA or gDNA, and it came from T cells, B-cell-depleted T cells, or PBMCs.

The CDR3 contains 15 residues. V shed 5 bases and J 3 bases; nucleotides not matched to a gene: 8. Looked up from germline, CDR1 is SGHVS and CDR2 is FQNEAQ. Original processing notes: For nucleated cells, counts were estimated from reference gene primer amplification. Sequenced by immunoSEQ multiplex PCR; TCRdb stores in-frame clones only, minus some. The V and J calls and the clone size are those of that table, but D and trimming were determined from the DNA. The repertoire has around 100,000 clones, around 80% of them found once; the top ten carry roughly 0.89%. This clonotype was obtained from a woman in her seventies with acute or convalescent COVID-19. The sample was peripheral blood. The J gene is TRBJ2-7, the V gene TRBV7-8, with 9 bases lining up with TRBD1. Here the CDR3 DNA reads TGTGCCAGCAGCCCCAATCCGGGACAGGGCTACGAGCAGTACTTC. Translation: CASSPNPGQGYEQYF.